The rows below give T cell receptor beta chains drawn from one sample of a study of shared clonotypes between healthy human individuals. Repertoires were generated with immunoSEQ multiplex PCR, while TCRdb's copy carries only in-frame clones and drops some. In the table there are approximately 2,000,000 clones, just under 95% of which are singletons. The sample comprised naive CD4+ T cells from PBMCs. The source is a young man in good health. Some clones in this sample may be carry-over from other donors' samples. Each CDR3 is given with its conserved first and last residue. The D gene is left open where the match is weak.

>TRBV28|TRBJ1-5|-
TGTGCCAGCACCGCAGGGGCGACGGGGAGCAATCAGCCCCAGCATTTT
CASTAGATGSNQPQHF
>TRBV6-5|TRBJ2-7|-
TGTGCCAGCACCCCAAGTTTGGGGAGCTACGAGCAGTACTTC
CASTPSLGSYEQYF
>TRBV5-1|TRBJ2-1|TRBD2
TGCGCCAGCAGCCGGCCGACTAGCGGGTCCGAGCAGTTCTTC
CASSRPTSGSEQFF
>TRBV5-1|TRBJ2-7|TRBD1
TGCGCTAGCAGCTTGGTCGGGACAGGGGGGTGGGAAGAGCAGTACTTC
CASSLVGTGGWEEQYF
>TRBV28|TRBJ1-1|TRBD1
TGTGCCAGCAGGGCCTTAAGGGGACAGGGCCCTGAAGCTTTCTTT
CASRALRGQGPEAFF
>TRBV19|TRBJ2-5|TRBD2
TGTGCCAGTAGTATGGGTCACGGGCGGGAGGGCCTAGAGACCCAGTACTTC
CASSMGHGREGLETQYF
>TRBV5-6|TRBJ2-5|-
TGTGCCAGCAGCTTAGGTAGCAGGGCAGAGACCCAGTACTTC
CASSLGSRAETQYF
>TRBV7-2|TRBJ1-4|TRBD1
TGTGCCAGCAGCGAACAGGGGGCAACTAATGAAAAACTGTTTTTT
CASSEQGATNEKLFF
>TRBV27|TRBJ2-7|-
TGTGCCAGCATCGGGCTGGGATCCAGCTCCTACGAGCAGTACTTC
CASIGLGSSSYEQYF
>TRBV27|TRBJ2-7|-
TGTGCCAGCAGTTTAGGGCAGGGGAACTCCTACGAGCAGTACTTC
CASSLGQGNSYEQYF
>TRBV7-7|TRBJ2-1|-
TGTGCCAGCAGCTGTCTGTGGGGCAGGAAGGGCAATGAGCAGTTCTTC
CASSCLWGRKGNEQFF
>TRBV30|TRBJ2-2|-
TGTGCCTGGAGTGTAATGGGGAGTGCCGGGGAGCTGTTTTTT
CAWSVMGSAGELFF
>TRBV18|TRBJ1-2|TRBD1
TGTGCCAGCTCCCCGGACAGGCTCTTCTATGGCTACACCTTC
CASSPDRLFYGYTF
>TRBV7-2|TRBJ1-4|-
TGTGCCAGCAGCTCCCGGCCCCAGGAAAAACTGTTTTTT
CASSSRPQEKLFF
>TRBV5-1|TRBJ2-5|TRBD1
TGCGCCAGCAGCTTGGCTCCGACAGGGCAAGAGACCCAGTACTTC
CASSLAPTGQETQYF
>TRBV28|TRBJ2-1|-
TGTGCCAGCTGTCCCTCGACTAGACTACTTAATGAGCAGTTCTTC
CASCPSTRLLNEQFF